These T cell receptor beta chains were read from a single sample in a study of shared clonotypes between healthy human individuals. Assay: immunoSEQ multiplex PCR; the TCRdb copy retains only in-frame clones and omits some. The table shows millions of clones, with 85% to 95% occurring only once. Sequenced material: naive CD4+ T cells from PBMCs. These receptors all stem from a man between 18 and 35 years old in good health. Some clones in this sample may be carry-over from other donors' samples. CDR3s include the opening cysteine and the closing phenylalanine or tryptophan. Each record gives: CDR3 protein, CDR3 DNA, J gene, D gene, clone size, V gene. A D gene is named only where the DNA matches it firmly. A row's size may be missing; if present it is once, few, many or a size class.

CASRDRGSEQFF,TGCGCCAGCAGAGACAGGGGGAGTGAGCAGTTCTTC,TRBJ2-1,TRBD1,NA,TRBV4-1
CASSLGRGSYNEQFF,TGTGCCAGTAGCCTTGGACGGGGCTCCTACAATGAGCAGTTCTTC,TRBJ2-1,NA,NA,TRBV19
CASSPMSRSNTGELFF,TGTGCCAGCTCACCAATGTCCAGGTCGAACACCGGGGAGCTGTTTTTT,TRBJ2-2,NA,NA,TRBV18
CASTEGGGSHGYTF,TGTGCCAGCACCGAAGGGGGGGGCTCCCATGGCTACACCTTC,TRBJ1-2,NA,NA,TRBV28
CASSFRLANNNHTQYF,TGTGCCAGCAGCTTTCGTCTAGCCAACAACAACCATACGCAGTATTTT,TRBJ2-3,NA,NA,TRBV12-1
CASSLDSASYGYGYTF,TGCGCCAGCAGCTTGGACTCTGCGTCTTATGGCTATGGCTACACCTTC,TRBJ1-2,NA,NA,TRBV5-1
CASRQTDTQYF,TGTGCCAGCAGGCAAACAGATACGCAGTATTTT,TRBJ2-3,NA,NA,TRBV28
CASSTRPDTQYF,TGTGCCAGCTCAACAAGGCCAGATACGCAGTATTTT,TRBJ2-3,NA,once,TRBV18
CASSLTVSSYEQYF,TGCGCCAGCAGCTTGACGGTTAGCTCCTACGAGCAGTACTTC,TRBJ2-7,NA,NA,TRBV5-1
CASSPRKNQPQHF,TGTGCCAGCAGTCCGCGAAAAAATCAGCCCCAGCATTTT,TRBJ1-5,NA,NA,TRBV27
CASSRLQRDTDTQYF,TGTGCCAGCAGTCGACTCCAGCGGGACACAGATACGCAGTATTTT,TRBJ2-3,TRBD2,NA,TRBV27
CASSERTSGALSDTQYF,TGTGCCAGCAGTGAAAGGACTAGCGGGGCCCTGTCGGATACGCAGTATTTT,TRBJ2-3,TRBD2,NA,TRBV6-1
CASSVGTGGADTQYF,TGCGCCAGCAGCGTCGGGACAGGGGGGGCAGATACGCAGTATTTT,TRBJ2-3,TRBD1,NA,TRBV5-1
CASSSTARPEQFF,TGTGCCAGCAGCTCTACCGCGAGGCCTGAGCAGTTCTTC,TRBJ2-1,NA,NA,TRBV11-2
CASSQIPAPGAEQFF,TGCGCCAGCAGCCAAATTCCCGCGCCTGGGGCTGAGCAGTTCTTC,TRBJ2-1,NA,NA,TRBV4-1
CAISAGTSGRGGSAGELFF,TGTGCCATCAGTGCCGGGACTAGCGGGAGGGGAGGGTCCGCCGGGGAGCTGTTTTTT,TRBJ2-2,TRBD2,NA,TRBV10-3
CASSPRTDTQYF,TGTGCCAGCTCACCACGTACAGATACGCAGTATTTT,TRBJ2-3,NA,NA,TRBV18
CASSARTSPNTGELFF,TGTGCCAGCAGCGCTCGGACTAGCCCTAACACCGGGGAGCTGTTTTTT,TRBJ2-2,NA,NA,TRBV21-1
CASIGGTREGYTF,TGTGCCAGCATCGGAGGGACCCGGGAAGGCTACACCTTC,TRBJ1-2,NA,NA,TRBV2
CASSYSQKTEAFF,TGTGCCAGCAGTTACTCACAGAAGACTGAAGCTTTCTTT,TRBJ1-1,NA,NA,TRBV6-6
CASRGDRGAGTDTQYF,TGTGCCAGCAGGGGTGACAGGGGGGCTGGCACAGATACGCAGTATTTT,TRBJ2-3,TRBD1,NA,TRBV5-4
CASKMSQAGQPQHF,TGTGCCAGTAAAATGTCGCAGGCGGGACAGCCCCAGCATTTT,TRBJ1-5,NA,NA,TRBV19
CASSGGGWTGELFF,TGTGCCAGCAGCGGCGGGGGATGGACCGGGGAGCTGTTTTTT,TRBJ2-2,TRBD2,NA,TRBV9
CASSQVTGQDNEQFF,TGCGCCAGCAGCCAAGTTACAGGCCAGGACAATGAGCAGTTCTTC,TRBJ2-1,NA,NA,TRBV4-3
CASTKSGRGTDTQYF,TGTGCCAGCACTAAAAGCGGGAGAGGTACAGATACGCAGTATTTT,TRBJ2-3,TRBD2,once,TRBV28
CASSYTGTSGRIQETQYF,TGTGCCAGCAGCTATACCGGGACTAGCGGGAGAATTCAGGAGACCCAGTACTTC,TRBJ2-5,TRBD2,NA,TRBV28
CARSLGGRAGDEQYF,TGTGCCAGAAGCTTGGGCGGGAGGGCCGGGGACGAGCAGTACTTC,TRBJ2-7,TRBD2,NA,TRBV5-3
CSVGSTGARGEQYF,TGCAGCGTTGGAAGCACAGGGGCCCGGGGCGAGCAGTACTTC,TRBJ2-7,TRBD1,NA,TRBV29-1
CASSLPSGRWTQYF,TGTGCCAGCAGCTTGCCTAGCGGGAGATGGACCCAGTACTTC,TRBJ2-5,TRBD2,NA,TRBV7-9
CASSSLAGVSYEQYF,TGTGCCAGTAGCTCGCTAGCGGGAGTCTCCTACGAGCAGTACTTC,TRBJ2-7,TRBD2,once,TRBV28
CASSSPKAGNTEAFF,TGTGCCAGCAGTTCTCCAAAGGCGGGGAACACTGAAGCTTTCTTT,TRBJ1-1,NA,NA,TRBV27
CSVSPLHF,TGCAGTGTGAGCCCCCTCCACTTT,TRBJ1-6,NA,NA,TRBV20-1
CASSLGQGGDTQYF,TGCGCCAGCAGCCTAGGACAGGGTGGCGATACGCAGTATTTT,TRBJ2-3,TRBD1,NA,TRBV5-1
CASSVAHTSGNTIYF,TGTGCCAGCAGCGTAGCTCACACCTCTGGAAACACCATATATTTT,TRBJ1-3,NA,NA,TRBV9
CASRLLLAGEETQYF,TGTGCCAGCAGACTACTTCTAGCGGGAGAAGAGACCCAGTACTTC,TRBJ2-5,TRBD2,NA,TRBV27
CASSRLALEVDNEQFF,TGTGCCAGCAGTAGGTTAGCGCTGGAGGTCGACAATGAGCAGTTCTTC,TRBJ2-1,NA,NA,TRBV27
CASSFGGLTDTQYF,TGTGCCAGCAGCTTCGGGGGACTCACAGATACGCAGTATTTT,TRBJ2-3,NA,NA,TRBV7-2
CSVPGGTGNEQFF,TGCAGCGTCCCTGGGGGGACAGGGAATGAGCAGTTCTTC,TRBJ2-1,TRBD1,NA,TRBV29-1
CASSLTGQGSYEQYF,TGTGCCAGCAGCTTAACTGGACAGGGCTCCTACGAGCAGTACTTC,TRBJ2-7,TRBD1,NA,TRBV7-3